This TCR beta chain was captured by sequencing in a study of cytomegalovirus exposure and HLA in healthy donors. Study results and limitations: Segments of the TCR beta V type were, in most cases, productive about 87% or about 30% of the time in an earlier analysis. Indistinguishable V segments, including TRBV6-2 and TRBV6-3, were excluded. There were some public TCRs occurring in many donors, but most TCR sequences were rare.

The CDR3 has 14 residues. The V segment lost 5 bases and the J segment 5 bases; nucleotides outside the gene matches: 3. The germline V gene has CDR1 SGHRS and CDR2 YFSETQ. Healthy bone marrow donors formed the donor group. The study ran its PCR with 60 Vbeta and 13 Jbeta primers. The assay was immunoSEQ multiplex PCR, and TCRdb's table has in-frame clones only and misses some. In the table there are under 200,000 clones, roughly 80% of which are singletons. In regard to this clone: Its antigen is as yet unknown.

The sequence was collected from a girl aged 2 to 9 in good health and CMV-seropositive. J is TRBJ2-1 and V is TRBV5-1, with 11 bases aligning to TRBD2. Sequenced input: PBMCs. As DNA, the CDR3 is TGCGCCAGCAGGGGGACTAGCGGAGACAATGAGCAGTTCTTC. It translates to CASRGTSGDNEQFF.